The 21 T cell receptor beta chains below come from one sample, sequenced in a study of T cells expressing NK-cell markers. With the 5' RACE reads reprocessed, TCRdb shows one record per CDR3 protein and no DNA. Reported are over 350,000 distinct CDR3 sequences; the ten largest clones contain around 10%. Material for sequencing was blood T cells: a sorted CD56 or NKG2C T cell subset, CD4+ or CD8+ T cells, or bulk PBMC T cells (not recorded which). The origin of the receptors is a woman aged 45-59 years in good health.

The J gene is TRBJ2-3, the V gene TRBV6-5; checking the TCRdb D call of TRBD2 is not possible without DNA. Germline loops: CDR1 MNHEY, CDR2 SVGAGI. There are 14 residues in the CDR3. The CDR3 loop is CASRSGRVTDTQYF.

The chain couples TRBV5-1 to TRBJ1-2. Germline lookup yields CDR1 SGHRS and CDR2 YFSETQ. The CDR3 runs to 14 residues. This CDR3 reads CASSLGAPRYGYTF.

The chain combines TRBV5-6 with TRBJ1-1. Germline assignment: CDR1 SGHDT and CDR2 YYEEEE. This CDR3 is 14 amino acids long. Here the CDR3 reads CASSSDTLNTEAFF.

The chain recombines TRBV7-6 with TRBJ2-7; TCRdb returns TRBD1, unconfirmable since there is no DNA. Germline-derived CDR1 and CDR2 are SGHVS and FNYEAQ. The CDR3 has 15 residues. CDR3 sequence reads: CASSAPDRGRYEQYF.

V is TRBV13 and J is TRBJ2-2; with no DNA, the TCRdb D assignment of TRBD2 cannot be verified. The length of the CDR3 is 17 residues. CDR1 is PRHDT, CDR2 FYEKMQ, per germline (reference sequence). CDR3 sequence reads: CASSPWDERESTGELFF.

The chain joins TRBV20-1 to TRBJ2-1; without DNA, the TCRdb call of TRBD2 cannot be checked. This CDR3 region has 15 residues. CDR1 is DFQATT and CDR2 is SNEGSKA in the germline V gene (reference sequence). Here the CDR3 reads CSARGTSGPYNEQFF.

This chain uses TRBV27 with TRBJ1-6; TCRdb's D call, TRBD1, is unchecked because there is no DNA. Germline assignment: CDR1 MNHEY and CDR2 SMNVEV (reference sequence). CDR3 size: 14 residues. This chain's CDR3 is CASSFGGLNSPLHF.

The chain couples TRBV12-3 or TRBV12-4 to TRBJ1-5. The CDR3 is made up of 14 amino acids. CDR3 in amino acids: CASSFVGFSSPQHF.

This rearrangement joins TRBV2 to TRBJ2-3; the TCRdb call, TRBD1, lacks DNA for checking. The germline V gene has CDR1 SNHLY and CDR2 FYNNEI. CDR3 length: 15 amino acids. The CDR3 spells CASSGGDLRVDTQYF.

The chain recombines TRBV11-2 with TRBJ2-4; TCRdb's assignment of TRBD2 cannot be checked, as there is no DNA. Germline lookup yields CDR1 SGHAT and CDR2 FQNNGV. This CDR3 has 15 amino acids. The CDR3 loop reads CASSLLLAGGWEQFF.

The chain combines TRBV7-2 with TRBJ2-1; TCRdb indicates TRBD2, and absent DNA this call remains unverified. In germline, CDR1 is SGHTA, CDR2 FQGNSA. This CDR3 is 19 amino acids long. CDR3 protein: CASSHGLAGILSSYNEQFF.

The rearrangement joins TRBV13 to TRBJ2-7. The germline V gene encodes CDR1 PRHDT and CDR2 FYEKMQ (reference sequence). CDR3 size: 14 residues. CDR3 sequence reads: CASSPTGVVYEQYF.

This rearrangement joins TRBV5-4 to TRBJ2-5; there is no DNA to check the TCRdb D call of TRBD1. The germline V gene has CDR1 SGHNT and CDR2 YYREEE (reference sequence). This CDR3 region has 19 residues. The CDR3 spells CASSLPRLAGQGELETQYF.

The chain combines TRBV20-1 with TRBJ2-1; TCRdb's D call of TRBD2 is untestable without DNA. This CDR3 is built from 17 residues. Per germline, CDR1 DFQATT and CDR2 SNEGSKA (reference sequence). The CDR3 spells CSARVAGGGARYNEQFF.

V gene TRBV20-1 combines with J gene TRBJ2-3; the TRBD2 assignment by TCRdb is unverifiable without DNA. Germline V gives CDR1 DFQATT, CDR2 SNEGSKA (reference sequence). The CDR3 has 14 residues. CDR3 residues: CSAPGTTGTDTQYF.

V is TRBV6-1 and J is TRBJ1-1. This CDR3 has 16 residues. Germline CDR1 is MNHNS and CDR2 is SASEGT. The CDR3 spells CASSEAPTLQGTEAFF.

V gene TRBV6-6 combines with J gene TRBJ1-2. This CDR3 contains 13 residues. Germline values: CDR1 MNHNY, CDR2 SVGAGI (reference sequence). This chain's CDR3 is CASSNSLIHGYTF.

The rearrangement joins TRBV3-1 to TRBJ2-1; there is no DNA to check the TCRdb D call of TRBD2. The CDR3 is made up of 18 amino acids. Germline CDR1 reads LGHDT; CDR2 reads YNNKEL (reference sequence). The CDR3 here is CASSPYRLAGASRDEQFF.

This chain joins TRBV5-1 and TRBJ2-5. CDR1 and CDR2 (germline): SGHRS, YFSETQ. The CDR3 runs to 15 residues. CDR3 sequence: CASKLLGGHQETQYF. Full variable domain (rest looked up from reference TRBV5-1 and TRBJ2-5): KAGVTQTPRYLIKTRGQQVTLSCSPISGHRSVSWYQQTPGQGLQFLFEYFSETQRNKGNFPGRFSGRQFSNSRSEMNVSTLELGDSALYLCASKLLGGHQETQYFGPGTRLLVL.

This rearrangement joins TRBV6-1 to TRBJ2-3; TCRdb selects TRBD2, and the lack of DNA leaves this call unchecked. This CDR3 contains 13 residues. The germline V gene has CDR1 MNHNS and CDR2 SASEGT. The CDR3 spells CAVRLAEGDTQYF.

The chain couples TRBV12-3 or TRBV12-4 to TRBJ2-7; without DNA, the TCRdb call of TRBD2 cannot be checked. The CDR3 is made up of 16 amino acids. Here the CDR3 reads CASSFGPAGKNYEQYF.